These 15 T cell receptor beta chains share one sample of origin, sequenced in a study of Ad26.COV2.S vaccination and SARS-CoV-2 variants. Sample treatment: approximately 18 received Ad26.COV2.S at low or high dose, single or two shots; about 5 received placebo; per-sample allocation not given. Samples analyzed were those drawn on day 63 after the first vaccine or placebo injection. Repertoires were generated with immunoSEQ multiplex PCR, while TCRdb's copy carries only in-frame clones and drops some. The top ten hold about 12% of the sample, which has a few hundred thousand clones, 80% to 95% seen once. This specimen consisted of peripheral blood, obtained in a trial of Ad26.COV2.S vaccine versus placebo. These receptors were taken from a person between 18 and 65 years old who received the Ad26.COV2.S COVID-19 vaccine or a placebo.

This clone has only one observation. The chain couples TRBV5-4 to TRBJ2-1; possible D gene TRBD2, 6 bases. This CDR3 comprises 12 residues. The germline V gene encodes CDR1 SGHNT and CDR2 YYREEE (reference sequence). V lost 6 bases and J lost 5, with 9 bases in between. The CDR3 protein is CASTGRDNEQFF. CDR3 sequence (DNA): TGTGCCAGCACCGGGAGAGACAATGAGCAGTTCTTC.

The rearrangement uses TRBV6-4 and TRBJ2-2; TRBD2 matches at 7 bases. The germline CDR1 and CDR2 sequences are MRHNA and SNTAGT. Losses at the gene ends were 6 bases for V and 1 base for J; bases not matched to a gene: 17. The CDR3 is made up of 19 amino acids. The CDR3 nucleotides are TGTGCCAGCAGATCGGGCGGGGGAGCCCTGACTCGGAACACCGGGGAGCTGTTTTTT. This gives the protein CASRSGGGALTRNTGELFF.

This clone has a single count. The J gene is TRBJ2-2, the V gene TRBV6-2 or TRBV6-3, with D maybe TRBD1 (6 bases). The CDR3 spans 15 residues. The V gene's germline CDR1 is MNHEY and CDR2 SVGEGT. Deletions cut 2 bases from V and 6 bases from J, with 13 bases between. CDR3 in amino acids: CASSYHNTGSGELFF. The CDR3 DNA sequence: TGTGCCAGCAGTTACCATAACACAGGGTCCGGGGAGCTGTTTTTT.

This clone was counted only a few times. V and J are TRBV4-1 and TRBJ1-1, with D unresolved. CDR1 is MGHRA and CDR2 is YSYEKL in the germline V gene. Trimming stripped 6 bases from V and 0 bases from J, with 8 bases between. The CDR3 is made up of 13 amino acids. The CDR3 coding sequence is TGCGCCAGCAGACTTACAATGAACACTGAAGCTTTCTTT. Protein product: CASRLTMNTEAFF.

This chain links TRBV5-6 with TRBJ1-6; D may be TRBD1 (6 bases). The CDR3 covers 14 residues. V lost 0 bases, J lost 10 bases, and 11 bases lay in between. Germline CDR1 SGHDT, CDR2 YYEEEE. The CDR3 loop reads CASSLAGVGSPLHF. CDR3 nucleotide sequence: TGTGCCAGCAGCTTGGCAGGGGTCGGGTCACCCCTCCACTTT.

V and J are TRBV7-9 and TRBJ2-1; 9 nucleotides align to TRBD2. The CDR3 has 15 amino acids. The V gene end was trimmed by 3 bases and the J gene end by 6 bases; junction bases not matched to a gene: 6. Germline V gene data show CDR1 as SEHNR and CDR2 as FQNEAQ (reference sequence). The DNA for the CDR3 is TGTGCCAGCAGCTTCTATACTAGCGGGTCCAATGAGCAGTTCTTC. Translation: CASSFYTSGSNEQFF.

The CDR3 DNA follows: TGCGCCAGCAGCCAAGAGGTTTGGGGACTAGCGGGGAATGAGCAGTTCTTC. Its translation: CASSQEVWGLAGNEQFF. The chain employs TRBV4-3 and TRBJ2-1; TRBD2 matches 13 bases. The CDR3 consists of 17 residues. With V trimmed by 0 bases and J by 7 bases, 6 bases remained unmatched. The germline gives CDR1 LGHNA, CDR2 YSLEER.

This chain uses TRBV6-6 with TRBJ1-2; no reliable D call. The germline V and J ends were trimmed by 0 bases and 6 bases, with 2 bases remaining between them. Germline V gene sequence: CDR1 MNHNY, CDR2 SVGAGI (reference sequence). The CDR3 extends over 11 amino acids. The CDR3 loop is CASSYSNGYTF. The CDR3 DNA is TGTGCCAGCAGTTACTCGAATGGCTACACCTTC.

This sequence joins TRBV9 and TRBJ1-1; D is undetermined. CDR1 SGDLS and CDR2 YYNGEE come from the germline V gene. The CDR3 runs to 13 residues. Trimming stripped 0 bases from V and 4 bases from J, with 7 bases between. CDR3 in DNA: TGTGCCAGCAGCGTAGGCCCCATCACTGAAGCTTTCTTT. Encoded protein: CASSVGPITEAFF.

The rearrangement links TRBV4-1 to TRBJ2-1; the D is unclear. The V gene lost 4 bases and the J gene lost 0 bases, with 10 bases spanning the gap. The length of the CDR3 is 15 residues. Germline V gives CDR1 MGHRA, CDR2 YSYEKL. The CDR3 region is CASSRIDSSYNEQFF. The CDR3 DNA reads TGCGCCAGCAGCCGAATAGATAGCTCCTACAATGAGCAGTTCTTC.

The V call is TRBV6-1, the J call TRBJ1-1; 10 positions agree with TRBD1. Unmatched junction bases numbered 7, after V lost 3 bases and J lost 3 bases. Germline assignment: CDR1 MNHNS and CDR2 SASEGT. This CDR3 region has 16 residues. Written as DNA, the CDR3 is TGTGCCAGCAGTGAGACAGGGGGCATAGGGTACACTGAAGCTTTCTTT. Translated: CASSETGGIGYTEAFF.

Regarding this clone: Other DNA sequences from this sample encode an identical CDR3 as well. Here the CDR3 reads CASSSGLALDEQFF. CDR3 bases: TGTGCCAGCAGTTCGGGACTAGCGTTGGATGAGCAGTTCTTC. This sequence joins TRBV27 and TRBJ2-1; 10 nucleotides agree with TRBD2. Germline V gene sequence: CDR1 MNHEY, CDR2 SMNVEV (reference sequence). This CDR3 has 14 amino acids. V was clipped by 4 bases and J by 8 bases; unmatched bases: 5.

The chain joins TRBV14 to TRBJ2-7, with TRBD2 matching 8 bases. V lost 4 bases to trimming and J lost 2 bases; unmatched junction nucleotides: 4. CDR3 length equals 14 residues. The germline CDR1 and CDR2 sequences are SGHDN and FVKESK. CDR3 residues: CASSLAGKPYEQYF. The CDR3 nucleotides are TGTGCCAGCAGCCTAGCGGGAAAACCCTACGAGCAGTACTTC.

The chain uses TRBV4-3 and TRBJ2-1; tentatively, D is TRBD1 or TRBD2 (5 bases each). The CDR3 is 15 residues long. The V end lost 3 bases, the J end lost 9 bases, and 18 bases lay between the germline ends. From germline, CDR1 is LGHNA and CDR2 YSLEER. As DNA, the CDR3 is TGCGCCAGCAGCCACTCACTAGGGGATAATTCTGAGCAGTTCTTC. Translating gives CASSHSLGDNSEQFF.

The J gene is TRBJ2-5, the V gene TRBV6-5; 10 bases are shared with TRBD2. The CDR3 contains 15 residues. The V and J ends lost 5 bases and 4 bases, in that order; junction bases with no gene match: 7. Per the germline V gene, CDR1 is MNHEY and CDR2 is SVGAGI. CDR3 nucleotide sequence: TGTGCCAGCAGTAAACCGGGACTAGCGTCAGAGACCCAGTACTTC. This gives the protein CASSKPGLASETQYF.